Listed below are T cell receptor beta chains from one sample, sequenced in a study of cytomegalovirus exposure and HLA in healthy donors. This table comes from immunoSEQ multiplex PCR, and its TCRdb copy is limited to in-frame clones, with some not included. The profile shows roughly 99,000 clones, 75% to 80% of them singletons. The sequenced sample consisted of PBMCs. The source is a woman in her thirties or forties in good health and CMV-seronegative. Both conserved end residues are part of each CDR3. A D gene is named only where the DNA matches it firmly. A row's size may be missing; if present it is once, few, many or a size class.

clone size	V gene	D gene	J gene	CDR3 DNA	CDR3 protein
-	TRBV9	-	TRBJ1-2	TGTGCCAGCAGCGATAGACAGCGAAGGGTTCGCTTCACCTTC	CASSDRQRRVRFTF
-	TRBV28	TRBD2	TRBJ2-2	TGTGCCAGCGGGACTAGCTTTGCCGGGGAGCTGTTTTTT	CASGTSFAGELFF
-	TRBV25-1	-	TRBJ2-6	TGTGCCAGCAGGGACATCGCCAACGTCCTGACTTTC	CASRDIANVLTF
-	TRBV6-5	TRBD2	TRBJ2-1	TGTGCCAGCAGTCCTAGCGGGGAGTACAATGAGCAGTTCTTC	CASSPSGEYNEQFF
-	TRBV4-3	-	TRBJ1-1	TGCGCCAGCAGCCAAGATGACAGAAAAAACACTGAAGCTTTCTTT	CASSQDDRKNTEAFF
-	TRBV7-2	TRBD2	TRBJ2-7	TGTGCCAGCAGCCCGCCAGCGGGGGGGTACGAGCAGTACTTC	CASSPPAGGYEQYF
-	TRBV13	TRBD2	TRBJ2-5	TGTGCCAGCAGCCCCGGGATAGCGGGGGAGTCACAGACCCAGTACTTC	CASSPGIAGESQTQYF
-	TRBV4-1	TRBD1	TRBJ2-3	TGCGCCAGCAGCCAAGCGTTCCTCGGGACAGGGGGTACAGATACGCAGTATTTT	CASSQAFLGTGGTDTQYF
-	TRBV9	-	TRBJ1-1	TGTGCCAGCAGCGCGGACCAGGGATACAATGAAGCTTTCTTT	CASSADQGYNEAFF
-	TRBV6-1	-	TRBJ1-6	TGTGCCAGCAGGGGGGACAAACCGAATTCACCCCTCCACTTT	CASRGDKPNSPLHF
-	TRBV18	-	TRBJ1-1	TGTGCCAGCTCACCTAATACAGGGAACACTGAAGCTTTCTTT	CASSPNTGNTEAFF
-	TRBV30	TRBD2	TRBJ2-6	TGTGCCTGGAGTCTCACGGGGGGGCCTTCAGGGGCCAACGTCCTGACTTTC	CAWSLTGGPSGANVLTF
-	TRBV14	-	TRBJ2-5	TGTGCCAGCGCCAGGGCTCTCCAAGAGACCCAGTACTTC	CASARALQETQYF
-	TRBV19	-	TRBJ1-2	TGTGCCAGTCGGTCGTTCGGAGACAGGAACTATGGCTACACCTTC	CASRSFGDRNYGYTF
-	TRBV6-5	-	TRBJ1-5	TGTGCCAGCAGTCTAAATAGCAATCAGCCCCAGCATTTT	CASSLNSNQPQHF
-	TRBV30	-	TRBJ2-7	TGTGCCTGGAGTAAGTCCTCCTACGAGCAGTACTTC	CAWSKSSYEQYF
-	TRBV30	-	TRBJ2-5	TGTGCCTGGAGTGTAGCGCTACGCCAAGAGACCCAGTACTTC	CAWSVALRQETQYF
-	TRBV5-4	TRBD1	TRBJ2-6	TGTGCCAGCAGCTCAGCGCGGGACAGGGGACTATCTGGGGCCAACGTCCTGACTTTC	CASSSARDRGLSGANVLTF
-	TRBV30	-	TRBJ2-3	TGTGCCTGGAGTGTCGTGAGAAGCACAGATACGCAGTATTTT	CAWSVVRSTDTQYF
-	TRBV4-1	TRBD2	TRBJ2-7	TGCGCCAGCAGCCAAGTTGTAGCGGGGAACGAGCAGTACTTC	CASSQVVAGNEQYF
once	TRBV5-1	-	TRBJ2-3	TGCGCCAGCAGCTCGCCTAGCGCCCCCGGCACAGATACGCAGTATTTT	CASSSPSAPGTDTQYF
-	TRBV7-2	TRBD1	TRBJ1-5	TGTGCCAGCAGCTTAACCACAGGGGACAATCAGCCCCAGCATTTT	CASSLTTGDNQPQHF
-	TRBV28	-	TRBJ2-7	TGTGCCACGAAAGAGGGGGGGCCCTACGAGCAGTACTTC	CATKEGGPYEQYF
few	TRBV2	-	TRBJ1-4	TGTGCCAGCAGTGCTGTCACAGCTAATGAAAAACTGTTTTTT	CASSAVTANEKLFF
-	TRBV15	-	TRBJ1-5	TGTGCCACCAGCAGAGATCTAGCGTATAGCAATCAGCCCCAGCATTTT	CATSRDLAYSNQPQHF
-	TRBV5-8	-	TRBJ2-5	TGTGCCAGCAGATTGGCCAACAGGGAGACCCAGTACTTC	CASRLANRETQYF
few	TRBV4-3	TRBD1	TRBJ2-7	TGCGCCAGCAGCTACTCCGGGACAGGGGAAACCTACGAGCAGTACTTC	CASSYSGTGETYEQYF
few	TRBV7-2	-	TRBJ1-2	TGTGCCAGCAGCCACCCCAGGGGCAGGTTTGGAGCTAACTATGGCTACACCTTC	CASSHPRGRFGANYGYTF
-	TRBV29-1	-	TRBJ1-1	TGCAGCGGAGGGGAGGGCACTGAAGCTTTCTTT	CSGGEGTEAFF
-	TRBV6-5	TRBD1	TRBJ2-7	TGTGCCAGCAGTTACTCACGGGGACAGGGGTACGAGCAGTACTTC	CASSYSRGQGYEQYF
-	TRBV6-5	-	TRBJ2-1	TGTGCCAGCAGTCCCGGGGGGCCGGGGTACAATGAGCAGTTCTTC	CASSPGGPGYNEQFF
many	TRBV10-3	-	TRBJ2-7	TGTGCCATCAGTGAGACAGGAGACTACGAGCAGTACTTC	CAISETGDYEQYF